This passage covers 12 T cell receptor beta chains from one sample sequenced in a study of CD8 T cells in Susac syndrome (dated by TCRdb to the late 2010s). The method was the immunoSEQ multiplex PCR assay. RNA was extracted using the RNeasy kit, and roughly 0.5 to 1 ug of the RNA was reverse transcribed with random hexamers. Starting from the raw public reads, TCRdb applied fastp trimming at Q25, assembled clones with MiXCR and retained in-frame beta chains. A single entry per CDR3 protein holds the most common genes and DNA from its merged rows. This sample is represented by approximately 150,000 distinct CDR3 sequences; around 80% of them were singletons. The ten largest clones represent approximately 0.51% of the sample. What was sequenced was CD8+ T cells from PBMCs. The receptors originated from a human donor with multiple sclerosis.

V gene TRBV27 combines with J gene TRBJ1-5; perhaps TRBD1 as D (6 bases). Trimming stripped 3 bases from V and 0 bases from J, with 12 bases between. The germline CDR1 and CDR2 sequences are MNHEY and SMNVEV (reference sequence). The CDR3 is made up of 16 amino acids. In DNA form, the CDR3 reads TGTGCCAGCAGTTTCGGCAGGGGTTATAGCAATCAGCCCCAGCATTTT. Amino acid sequence: CASSFGRGYSNQPQHF.

The rearrangement joins TRBV7-9 to TRBJ2-1, with D perhaps TRBD1 (6 bases). The CDR3 is 10 residues long. Trimming left V 8 bases short and J 10 bases short, with 9 bases between. Germline CDR1 is SEHNR and CDR2 is FQNEAQ (reference sequence). The CDR3 protein is CASATGEQFF. For the CDR3, the DNA is TGTGCCAGCGCTACAGGGGAGCAGTTCTTC. The variable domain in full, completed from reference TRBV7-9 and TRBJ2-1, reads DTGVSQNPRHKITKRGQNVTFRCDPISEHNRLYWYRQTLGQGPEFLTYFQNEAQLEKSRLLSDRFSAERPKGSFSTLEIQRTEQGDSAMYLCASATGEQFFGPGTRLTVL.

This chain links TRBV29-1 with TRBJ2-1; D possibly corresponds to TRBD2 (5 bases). Trimming cost V 7 bases and J 6 bases, with 13 bases left between them. The CDR3 totals 12 residues. CDR1 SQVTM and CDR2 ANQGSEA come from the germline V gene. CDR3 nucleotide sequence: TGCAGCGCTGACTCCCGGGGCAATGAGCAGTTCTTC. Its translation: CSADSRGNEQFF.

This clonotype was detected only a few times. The rearrangement uses TRBV4-1 and TRBJ1-5, with D maybe TRBD1 (6 bases). V was clipped by 0 bases and J by 6 bases, with 9 bases between them. The CDR3 runs 14 residues. Germline V gives CDR1 MGHRA, CDR2 YSYEKL. For the CDR3, the DNA is TGCGCCAGCAGCCAAGATCAGGGGTTTCAGCCCCAGCATTTT. This sequence encodes CASSQDQGFQPQHF.

The V call is TRBV10-2, the J call TRBJ2-7, with unresolved D. The CDR3 has 12 amino acids. Germline lookup yields CDR1 WSHSY and CDR2 SAAADI. Trimming pared 2 bases from V and 1 base from J, leaving 3 bases between. The CDR3: CASSERSYEQYF. The CDR3 DNA reads as TGCGCCAGCAGTGAGAGGTCCTACGAGCAGTACTTC.

V is TRBV20-1 and J is TRBJ2-1, with TRBD2 matching over 7 bases. CDR1 is DFQATT and CDR2 is SNEGSKA in the germline V gene (reference sequence). The CDR3 length is 18 residues. J was trimmed by 5 bases and V by 1 base; bases with no gene match: 17. The CDR3 DNA reads as TGCAGTGCTAGAGCGCCCCCAGGCCTAGCGGCACCCCACAATGAGCAGTTCTTC. It yields the protein CSARAPPGLAAPHNEQFF.

This chain joins TRBV21-1 and TRBJ2-7. TRBV21-1 is a recognized pseudogene. The CDR3 spans 9 residues. DNA for the CDR3: TGTGCCAACCTTTACGAGCAGTACGTC. Translated, it gives CANLYEQYV.

This chain joins TRBV5-6 and TRBJ1-2; D is uncertain. The germline V and J ends were trimmed by 0 bases and 8 bases, with 8 bases remaining between them. CDR1 SGHDT and CDR2 YYEEEE come from the germline V gene. The CDR3 is made up of 12 amino acids. Here the CDR3 reads CASSLATGGYTF. The DNA for the CDR3 is TGTGCCAGCAGCTTGGCTACGGGAGGCTACACCTTC.

This sequence joins TRBV14 and TRBJ1-1; D is perhaps TRBD1 (6 bases). CDR3 length: 14 residues. Germline values: CDR1 SGHDN, CDR2 FVKESK. Trimming took off 5 bases at V and 3 bases at J, with 13 bases between the two ends. CDR3 nucleotide sequence: TGTGCCAGCAGCGTCAGGGGTGATTACACTGAAGCTTTCTTT. This codes for CASSVRGDYTEAFF.

The rearrangement joins TRBV5-6 to TRBJ2-7; D uncertain. The V gene's germline CDR1 is SGHDT and CDR2 YYEEEE. The CDR3 is 12 residues long. V was pared by 0 bases and J by 3 bases, with 4 bases between. This chain's CDR3 is CASSLDDYEQYF. The CDR3 DNA sequence: TGTGCCAGCAGCTTGGACGACTACGAGCAGTACTTC.

This sequence joins TRBV4-1 and TRBJ2-1, with 14 bases aligning to TRBD2. V lost 3 bases, J lost 12 bases, and 16 bases stayed unmatched. CDR1 and CDR2 (germline): MGHRA, YSYEKL. The CDR3 totals 18 residues. The CDR3 DNA reads as TGCGCCAGCAGCCATGGACCGGGACTAGCGGGGGCCGCGGTTGTGCAGTTCTTC. This gives the protein CASSHGPGLAGAAVVQFF.

This rearrangement joins TRBV27 to TRBJ1-5; D remains unclear. V was cut by 3 bases and J by 7 bases, with 7 bases left in between. The CDR3 extends over 12 amino acids. Germline V gene sequence: CDR1 MNHEY, CDR2 SMNVEV (reference sequence). Here the CDR3 reads CASSLYGQPQHF. The CDR3 nucleotides read TGTGCCAGCAGTTTGTACGGACAGCCCCAGCATTTT.